What follows is one T cell receptor beta chain and its context. The library gave individual cDNA molecules unique molecular identifiers. Each CDR3 protein is one row after TCRdb ran MiXCR on the RACE reads. The data show 62,000 or so distinct CDR3 sequences, with 10% to 11% seen just once and 4.5% to 6.5% held by the top ten. The sample is drawn from a study of human T cells and chemical hapten exposure. V lost 0 bases and J 5 bases, leaving 7 bases between the germline ends. The CDR3 runs to 14 residues. Germline CDR1 and CDR2: SGHTA and FQGNSA. The time point was: pre-sensitization, week 0. Treatment given: therapeutic diphenylcyclopropenone sensitization with weekly scalp DPC.

The receptor was derived from a woman aged 45-60 years with alopecia areata. Some clones in this sample may be carry-over from other donors' samples. The J gene is TRBJ1-4, the V gene TRBV7-2; D gene uncertain. The specimen was whole blood, collected in connection with sensitization to the hapten diphenylcyclopropenone (DPC). CDR3 region: CASSLAERNEKLFF. CDR3 sequence (DNA): TGTGCCAGCAGCTTAGCTGAAAGGAATGAAAAACTGTTTTTT.